This TCR beta chain comes out of a study of cytomegalovirus exposure and HLA in healthy donors. With 60 Vbeta and 13 Jbeta primers, the PCR was carried out. Sequencing was performed with immunoSEQ multiplex PCR; in TCRdb, only in-frame clones are kept and a portion is missing. The sample has about 210,000 clones, 78% seen once. Findings and limits, study-wide: In a later analysis, at a false discovery rate of 0.05, fewer than 20,000 TCR beta sequences were associated with HLA alleles.

Trimming cost V 2 bases and J 2 bases; bases outside gene matches: 6. Germline V gene sequence: CDR1 MGHRA, CDR2 YSYEKL. This CDR3 comprises 16 residues. This clone has more than one count but fewer than ten. As yet, its antigen is unknown. This receptor was taken from a boy aged 10-17 years in good health and CMV-seronegative. V usage is TRBV4-1 and J usage is TRBJ1-3; 7 bases line up with TRBD1. Material: PBMCs. The CDR3 coding sequence is TGCGCCAGCAGCCAACCTGACAGGGACCCTGGAAACACCATATATTTT. It yields the protein CASSQPDRDPGNTIYF.